What follows describes a single T cell receptor (beta chain). The target antigen is unknown. The data were taken from a study of tumor-infiltrating lymphocytes in primary liver carcinoma. Study-wide results and caveats: Tumor-adjacent and tumor-blood pairs showed less overlap than tumor region pairs.

It was unsorted whole blood that yielded blood RNA, and germline DNA was also extracted. Researchers generated TCR beta cDNA from 500 ng of total RNA, relying on a constant-region primer. ARM-PCR was slightly modified, and three nested multiplex PCR rounds with it gave rise to the TCR beta libraries. Rounds one and two of PCR, each of about 10 cycles, were primed with TRBV1-TRBV30 forward primers and a C-beta reverse primer. TCRdb analysed the multiplex PCR reads with MiXCR anew, one entry per CDR3 protein. The sample carries 300,000 to 400,000 distinct CDR3 sequences, roughly two thirds recorded once. CDR1 and CDR2 from the germline V gene are GTSNPN and SVGIG (reference sequence). V lost 1 base and J lost 8, with 8 bases in between. The CDR3 loop spans 11 amino acids.

This chain joins TRBV30 and TRBJ1-2, with a weak D call TRBD1 (6 bases). The sample taken for sequencing was peripheral blood. The receptor comes from a man aged 40-50 years with primary liver carcinoma and hepatitis B virus infection. The DNA for the CDR3 is TGTGCCTGGAGTGGTCAGGGGGGCTACACCTTC. It translates to CAWSGQGGYTF.